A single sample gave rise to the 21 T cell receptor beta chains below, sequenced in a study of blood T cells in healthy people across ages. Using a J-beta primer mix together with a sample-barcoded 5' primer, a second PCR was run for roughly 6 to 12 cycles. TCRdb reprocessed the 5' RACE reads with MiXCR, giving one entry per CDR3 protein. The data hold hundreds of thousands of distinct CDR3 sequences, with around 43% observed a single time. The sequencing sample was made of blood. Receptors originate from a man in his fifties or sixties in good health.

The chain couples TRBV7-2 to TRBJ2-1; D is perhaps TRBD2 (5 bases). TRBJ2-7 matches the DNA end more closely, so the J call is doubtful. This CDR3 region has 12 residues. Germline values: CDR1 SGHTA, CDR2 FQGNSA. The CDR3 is CASSFLGSEQYF. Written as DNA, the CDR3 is TGTGCCAGCAGCTTCTTGGGGAGTGAGCAGTACTTC.

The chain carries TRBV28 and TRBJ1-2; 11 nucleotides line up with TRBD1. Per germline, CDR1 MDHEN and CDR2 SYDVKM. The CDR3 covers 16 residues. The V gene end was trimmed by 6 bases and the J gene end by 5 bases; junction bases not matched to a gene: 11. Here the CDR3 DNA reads TGTGCCAGCAGATCCGCCGGGACAGGGGGGCCATATGGCTACACCTTC. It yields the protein CASRSAGTGGPYGYTF.

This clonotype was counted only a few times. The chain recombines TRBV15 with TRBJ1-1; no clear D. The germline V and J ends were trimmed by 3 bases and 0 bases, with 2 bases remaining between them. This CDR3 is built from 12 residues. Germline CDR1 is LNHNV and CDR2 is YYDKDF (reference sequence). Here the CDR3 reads CATSSLNTEAFF. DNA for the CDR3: TGTGCCACCAGCAGCTTGAACACTGAAGCTTTCTTT.

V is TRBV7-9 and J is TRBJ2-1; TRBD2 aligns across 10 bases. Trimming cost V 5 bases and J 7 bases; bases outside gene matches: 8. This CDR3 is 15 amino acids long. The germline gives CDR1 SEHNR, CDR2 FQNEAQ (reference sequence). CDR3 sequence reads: CASSLPAGGQNEQFF. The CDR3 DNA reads TGTGCCAGCAGCCTGCCAGCGGGGGGGCAAAATGAGCAGTTCTTC.

CDR3 amino acids: CASSEGQGAEQYF. The CDR3 region has the DNA TGTGCCAGCAGTGAAGGCCAGGGAGCCGAGCAGTACTTC. V and J are TRBV6-1 and TRBJ2-5; either TRBD1 or TRBD2 may fit D (5 bases each). The tail of the sequence fits TRBJ2-7 better, so the J call may be wrong. This CDR3 region has 13 residues. Per germline, CDR1 MNHNS and CDR2 SASEGT.

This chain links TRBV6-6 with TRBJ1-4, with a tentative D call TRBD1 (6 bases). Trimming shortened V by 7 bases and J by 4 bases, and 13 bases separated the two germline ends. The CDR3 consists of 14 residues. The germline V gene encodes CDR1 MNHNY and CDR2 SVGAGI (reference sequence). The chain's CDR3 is CASTHRDFNEKLFF. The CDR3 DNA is TGTGCCAGCACCCACAGGGACTTTAATGAAAAACTGTTTTTT.

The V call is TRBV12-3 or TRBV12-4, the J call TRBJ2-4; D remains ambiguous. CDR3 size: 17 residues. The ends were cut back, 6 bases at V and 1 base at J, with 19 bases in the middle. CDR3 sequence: CASSPTEVTMAKNIQYF. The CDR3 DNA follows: TGTGCCAGCAGCCCCACAGAGGTGACAATGGCCAAAAACATTCAGTACTTC.

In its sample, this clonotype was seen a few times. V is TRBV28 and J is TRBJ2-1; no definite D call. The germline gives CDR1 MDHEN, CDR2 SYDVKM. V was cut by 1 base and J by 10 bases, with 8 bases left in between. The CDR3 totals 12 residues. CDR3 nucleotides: TGTGCCAGCAGTTTATCGACGAGGGAGCAGTTCTTC. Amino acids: CASSLSTREQFF.

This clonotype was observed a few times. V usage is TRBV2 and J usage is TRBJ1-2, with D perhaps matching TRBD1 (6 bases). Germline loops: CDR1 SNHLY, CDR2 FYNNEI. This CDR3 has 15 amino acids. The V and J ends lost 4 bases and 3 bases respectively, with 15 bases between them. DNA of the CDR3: TGTGCCAGCAGTGCGACGGTAGGACAGTACTATGGCTACACCTTC. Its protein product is CASSATVGQYYGYTF.

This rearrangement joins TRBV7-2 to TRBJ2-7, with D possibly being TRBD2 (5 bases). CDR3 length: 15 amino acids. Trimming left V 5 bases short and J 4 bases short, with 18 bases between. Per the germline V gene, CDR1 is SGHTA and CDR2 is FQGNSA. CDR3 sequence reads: CASSPVHGGRYEQYF. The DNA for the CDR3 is TGTGCCAGCAGCCCAGTCCACGGAGGAAGGTACGAGCAGTACTTC. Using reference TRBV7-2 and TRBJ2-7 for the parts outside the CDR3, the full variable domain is GAGVSQSPSNKVTEKGKDVELRCDPISGHTALYWYRQSLGQGLEFLIYFQGNSAPDKSGLPSDRFSAERTGGSVSTLTIQRTQQEDSAVYLCASSPVHGGRYEQYFGPGTRLTVT.

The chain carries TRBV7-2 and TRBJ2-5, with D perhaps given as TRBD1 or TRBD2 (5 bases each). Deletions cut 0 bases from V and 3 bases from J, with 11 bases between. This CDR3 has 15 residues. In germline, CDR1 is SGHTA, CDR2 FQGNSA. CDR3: CASSLATGRKETQYF. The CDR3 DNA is TGTGCCAGCAGCTTAGCTACGGGGCGAAAAGAGACCCAGTACTTC.

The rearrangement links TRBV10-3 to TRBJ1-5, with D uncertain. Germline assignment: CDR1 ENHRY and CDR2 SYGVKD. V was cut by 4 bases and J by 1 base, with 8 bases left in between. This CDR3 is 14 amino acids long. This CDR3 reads CAISGSQSNQPQHF. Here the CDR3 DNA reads TGTGCCATCAGTGGGTCACAGAGCAATCAGCCCCAGCATTTT.

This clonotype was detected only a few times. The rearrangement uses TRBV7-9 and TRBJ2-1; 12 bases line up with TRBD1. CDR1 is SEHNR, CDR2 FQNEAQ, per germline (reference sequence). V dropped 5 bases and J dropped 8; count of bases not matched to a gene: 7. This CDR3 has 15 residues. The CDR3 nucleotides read TGTGCCAGCAGCCCCGGGACAGGGGGCGGGGATGAGCAGTTCTTC. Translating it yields CASSPGTGGGDEQFF.

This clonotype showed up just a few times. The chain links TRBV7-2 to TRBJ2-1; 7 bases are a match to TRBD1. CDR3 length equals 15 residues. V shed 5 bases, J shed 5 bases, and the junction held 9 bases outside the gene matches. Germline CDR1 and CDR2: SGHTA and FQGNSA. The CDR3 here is CASSLRGQSHNEQFF. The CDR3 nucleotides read TGTGCCAGCAGCCTCCGGGGACAGAGCCACAATGAGCAGTTCTTC. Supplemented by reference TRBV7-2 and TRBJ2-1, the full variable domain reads GAGVSQSPSNKVTEKGKDVELRCDPISGHTALYWYRQSLGQGLEFLIYFQGNSAPDKSGLPSDRFSAERTGGSVSTLTIQRTQQEDSAVYLCASSLRGQSHNEQFFGPGTRLTVL.

The CDR3 region has the DNA TGTGCCAGCAGTTTAGGGATCGGCGTCGAGACCCAGTACTTC. Translating it yields CASSLGIGVETQYF. The gene calls are TRBV27 and TRBJ2-5; D call uncertain. Germline assignment: CDR1 MNHEY and CDR2 SMNVEV (reference sequence). Trimming stripped 2 bases from V and 5 bases from J, with 12 bases between. The length of the CDR3 is 14 residues.

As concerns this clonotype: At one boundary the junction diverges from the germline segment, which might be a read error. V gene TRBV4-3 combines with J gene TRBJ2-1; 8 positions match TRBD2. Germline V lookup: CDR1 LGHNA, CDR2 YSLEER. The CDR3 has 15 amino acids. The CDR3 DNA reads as TGCGCCAGCAACCAAGTGAGCGGGAGCTTCAATGAGCAGTTCTTC. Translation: CASNQVSGSFNEQFF.

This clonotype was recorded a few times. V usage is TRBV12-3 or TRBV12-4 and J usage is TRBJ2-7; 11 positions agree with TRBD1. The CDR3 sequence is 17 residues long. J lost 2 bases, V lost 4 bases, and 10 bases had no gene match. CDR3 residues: CASSSLRLGQGAYEQYF. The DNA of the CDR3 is TGTGCCAGCAGTTCCCTTAGGCTGGGACAGGGGGCCTACGAGCAGTACTTC.

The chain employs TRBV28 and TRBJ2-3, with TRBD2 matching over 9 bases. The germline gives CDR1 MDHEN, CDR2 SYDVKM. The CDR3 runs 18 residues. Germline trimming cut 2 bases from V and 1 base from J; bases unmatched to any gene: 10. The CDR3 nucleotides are TGTGCCAGCAGTTTAGGTTTCTTGGCTAGCGGGGGCACAGATACGCAGTATTTT. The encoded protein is CASSLGFLASGGTDTQYF.

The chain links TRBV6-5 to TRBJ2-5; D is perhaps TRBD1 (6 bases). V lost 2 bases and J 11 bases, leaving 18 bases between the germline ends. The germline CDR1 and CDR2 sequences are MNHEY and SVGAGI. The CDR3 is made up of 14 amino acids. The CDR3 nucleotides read TGTGCCAGCAGTTACCTAGCCCGGGACAATGAGCAGTACTTC. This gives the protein CASSYLARDNEQYF.

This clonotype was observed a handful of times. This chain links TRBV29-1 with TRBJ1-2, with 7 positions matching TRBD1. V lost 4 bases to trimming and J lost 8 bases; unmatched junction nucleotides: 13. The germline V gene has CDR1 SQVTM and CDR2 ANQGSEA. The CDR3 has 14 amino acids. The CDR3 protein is CSVGPEEGARGYTF. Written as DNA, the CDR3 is TGCAGCGTTGGCCCGGAGGAGGGGGCGCGGGGCTACACCTTC.

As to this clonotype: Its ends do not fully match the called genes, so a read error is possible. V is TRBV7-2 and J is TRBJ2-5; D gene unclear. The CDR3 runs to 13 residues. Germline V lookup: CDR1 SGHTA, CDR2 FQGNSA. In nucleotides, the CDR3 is TGTGCCAGCAGCTTTTCTGGCCAAGAGACCCGGTACTTC. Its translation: CASSFSGQETRYF. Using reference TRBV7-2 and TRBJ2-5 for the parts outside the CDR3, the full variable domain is GAGVSQSPSNKVTEKGKDVELRCDPISGHTALYWYRQSLGQGLEFLIYFQGNSAPDKSGLPSDRFSAERTGGSVSTLTIQRTQQEDSAVYLCASSFSGQETRYFGPGTRLLVL.